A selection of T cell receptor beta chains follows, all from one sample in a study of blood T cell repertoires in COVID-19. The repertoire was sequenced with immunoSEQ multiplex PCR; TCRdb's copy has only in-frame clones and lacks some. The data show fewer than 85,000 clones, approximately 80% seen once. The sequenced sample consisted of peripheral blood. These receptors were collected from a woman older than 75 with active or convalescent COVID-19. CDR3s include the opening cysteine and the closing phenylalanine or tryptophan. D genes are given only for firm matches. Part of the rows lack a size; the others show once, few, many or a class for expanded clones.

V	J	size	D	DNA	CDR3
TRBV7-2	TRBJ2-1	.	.	TGTGCCAGCAGCTTAATCACTTATGAGCAGTTCTTC	CASSLITYEQFF
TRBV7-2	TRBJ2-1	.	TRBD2	TGTGCCAGCAGCCCTCAAGCGGGAGGGCCGTACAATGAGCAGTTCTTC	CASSPQAGGPYNEQFF
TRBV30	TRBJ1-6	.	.	TGTGCCTGGAGTCCAGACTGGGGGCCCCGGAATTCACCCCTCCACTTT	CAWSPDWGPRNSPLHF
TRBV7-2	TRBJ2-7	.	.	TGTGCCAGCAGCTCGCAGGGTGGTCCCTACGAGCAGTACTTC	CASSSQGGPYEQYF
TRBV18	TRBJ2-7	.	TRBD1	TGTGCCAGCTCGTCCGGGACAGGGGAACGCGAGCAGTACTTC	CASSSGTGEREQYF
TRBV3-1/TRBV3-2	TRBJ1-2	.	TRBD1	TGTGCCAGCAGCCAAAGGACAGGCTGGGACTATGGCTACACCTTC	CASSQRTGWDYGYTF
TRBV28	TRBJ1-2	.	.	TGTGCCAGCAACCTGGGGGGGCGATACACCTTC	CASNLGGRYTF
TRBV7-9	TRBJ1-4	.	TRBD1	TGTGCCAGCAGCTTACAACAGGGGAATGAAAAACTGTTTTTT	CASSLQQGNEKLFF
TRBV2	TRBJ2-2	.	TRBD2	TGTCCCCCCACCCGGGCCGGGGGGGGAGGGGACACCGGGGAGCTGTTTTTT	CPPTRAGGGGDTGELFF
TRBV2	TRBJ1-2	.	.	TGTGCCAGCAGTCCTGACAGACTCTATGGCTACACCTTC	CASSPDRLYGYTF
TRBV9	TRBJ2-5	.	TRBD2	TGTGCCAGCAGCGCCCAGAGAGGACTAGCGGGTGGTCCGGGGGAGACCCAGTACTTC	CASSAQRGLAGGPGETQYF
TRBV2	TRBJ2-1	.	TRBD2	TGTGCCAGCAAATCGAGACTAGCGGCGTACAATGAGCAGTTCTTC	CASKSRLAAYNEQFF
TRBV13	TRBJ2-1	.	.	TGTGCCAGCAGCCCCCGGACAGTTCCGAGCTCCTACAATGAGCAGTTCTTC	CASSPRTVPSSYNEQFF
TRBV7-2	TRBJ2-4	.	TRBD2	TGTGCCAGCAGCTCGGGACTAGCGGGGCCTCGAAACATTCAGTACTTC	CASSSGLAGPRNIQYF
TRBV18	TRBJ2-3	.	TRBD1	TGTGCCAGCTCACCAGGGACAGGGGGCACAGATACGCAGTATTTT	CASSPGTGGTDTQYF
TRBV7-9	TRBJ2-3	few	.	TGTGCCAGCAGCTGGCGACAGTCAGATACGCAGTATTTT	CASSWRQSDTQYF
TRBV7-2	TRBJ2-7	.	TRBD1	TGTGCCAGCAGCGTAGGGCAGGGGGAGACCTACGAGCAGTACTTC	CASSVGQGETYEQYF
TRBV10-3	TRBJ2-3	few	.	TGTGCCATCAGTATTAGCGATACGCAGTATTTT	CAISISDTQYF
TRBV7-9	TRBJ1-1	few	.	TGTGCCAGCAGCTATAGCGTGAACACTGAAGCTTTCTTT	CASSYSVNTEAFF
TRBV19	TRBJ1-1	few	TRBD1	TGTGCCAGTAAAAAGGGGGCGAACACTGAAGCTTTCTTT	CASKKGANTEAFF
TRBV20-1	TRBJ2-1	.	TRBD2	TGCAGTGCTAGTCCAGCGGGAAAGTATGAGCAGTTCTTC	CSASPAGKYEQFF
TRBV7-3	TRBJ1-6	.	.	TGTGCCAGCAGCCTTGGACCGAGGGAGGGGCGTTCACCCCTCCACTTT	CASSLGPREGRSPLHF
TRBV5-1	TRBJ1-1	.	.	TGCGCCAGCAGCTTGGAGTCAGGGGTCACTGAAGCTTTCTTT	CASSLESGVTEAFF
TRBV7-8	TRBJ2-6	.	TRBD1	TGTGCCAGCAGCTTATGGACAGGGACCACCTCTGGGGCCAACGTCCTGACTTTC	CASSLWTGTTSGANVLTF
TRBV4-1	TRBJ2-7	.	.	TGCGCCAGCAGCCAAGGCCAGGGTTTTTCCTACGAGCAGTACTTC	CASSQGQGFSYEQYF
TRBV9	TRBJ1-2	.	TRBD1	TGTGCCAGCAGCGTAGACTTAAGGCAGGGGGCTGGCGGCTACACCTTC	CASSVDLRQGAGGYTF
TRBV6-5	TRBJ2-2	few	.	TGTGCCAGTCGCTCGGGCACCGGGGAGCTGTTTTTT	CASRSGTGELFF
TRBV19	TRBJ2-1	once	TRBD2	TGTGCCAGTAGTAGGCGGGAGTACAATGAGCAGTTCTTC	CASSRREYNEQFF
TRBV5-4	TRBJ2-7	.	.	TGTGCCAGCAGCCCAAGACCCGACACCTCCTACGAGCAGTACTTC	CASSPRPDTSYEQYF
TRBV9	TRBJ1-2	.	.	TGTGCCAGCAGCCCCCACACCACCAGCTATGGCTACACCTTC	CASSPHTTSYGYTF
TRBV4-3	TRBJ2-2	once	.	TGCGCCAGCAGCCAAGTCTTCGGGGGAGCTCGACTCGGGGAGCTGTTTTTT	CASSQVFGGARLGELFF
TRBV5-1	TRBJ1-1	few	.	TGCGCCAGCAGCTCCGGACAACTCGACACTGAAGCTTTCTTT	CASSSGQLDTEAFF
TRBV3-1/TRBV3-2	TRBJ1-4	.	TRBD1	TGTGCCAGCAGACTTTCGGGGACAGGGTATGAAAAACTGTTTTTT	CASRLSGTGYEKLFF
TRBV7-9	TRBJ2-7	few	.	TGTGCCAGTTCGGTTACCTACGAGCAGTACTTC	CASSVTYEQYF
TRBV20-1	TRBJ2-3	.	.	TGCAGTGCTCAAAGCACAGATACGCAGTATTTT	CSAQSTDTQYF